A selection of T cell receptor beta chains follows, all from one sample in a study of response to subunit inactivated influenza vaccine. TCRdb redid the calling of the RT-PCR reads with MiXCR, one entry per CDR3 protein. This sample yields 500,000 to 600,000 distinct CDR3 sequences, of which approximately 16% are seen a single time; 2.5% to 3.5% belongs to the top ten. The sample consisted of CD4+ T cells sorted from PBMCs, taken less than 25 months after vaccination. These receptors were taken from a man aged 45-69 years who received an inactivated influenza vaccine. Both conserved end residues are part of each CDR3. A D gene is named only where the DNA matches it firmly. Where a row states a size, it is once, few, many or the class of an expanded clone; other rows omit it.

TRBV4-3	TRBJ2-3	TRBD2	many	TGCGCCAGCAGCCAAGAGGGGAGCACTAGCGCGCAAGATACGCAGTATTTT	CASSQEGSTSAQDTQYF
TRBV5-4	TRBJ2-7	.	.	TGTGCCAGCAGCTTGGCCCAGAGCTCGGCGTCCGAGCAGTACTTC	CASSLAQSSASEQYF
TRBV29-1	TRBJ1-4	.	few	TGCAGCGTTATCTTAGCAACTAATGAAAAACTGTTTTTT	CSVILATNEKLFF
TRBV20-1	TRBJ2-3	.	few	TGCAGTGCCGAAGGTAGACCACGTAGCACAGATACGCAGTATTTT	CSAEGRPRSTDTQYF
TRBV6-2/TRBV6-3	TRBJ2-7	.	few	TGTGCCAGCAGTTACCTGGCGGGGACCCTCTCCTACGAGCAGTACTTC	CASSYLAGTLSYEQYF
TRBV20-1	TRBJ2-5	.	few	TGCAGTGCTCGAGGGACGGCCCAAGAGACCCAGTACTTC	CSARGTAQETQYF
TRBV5-8	TRBJ2-5	.	.	TGTGCCAGCCAAAAGGGCAGGGGCCCGGTCCTTGAGACCCAGTACTTC	CASQKGRGPVLETQYF
TRBV18	TRBJ2-7	.	.	TGTGCCAGCTCACCATTTGGGACCTCAAGAGGCGAGCAGTACTTC	CASSPFGTSRGEQYF
TRBV29-1	TRBJ2-5	TRBD1	.	TGCAGCGTTCCCCGGGACAGATATTACCAAGAGACCCAGTACTTC	CSVPRDRYYQETQYF
TRBV24-1	TRBJ2-7	.	few	TGTGCCACCAGTGACAAGGGCATCCGGGGGTCCTACGAGCAGTACTTC	CATSDKGIRGSYEQYF
TRBV7-7	TRBJ2-7	TRBD1	.	TGTGCTAGCAGCTTAACGACAGGGCTCTCTAGCGAGCAGTACTTC	CASSLTTGLSSEQYF
TRBV9	TRBJ2-5	.	few	TGTGCCAGCAGCGTGCGGATTGACTCCCAAGAGACCCAGTACTTC	CASSVRIDSQETQYF
TRBV20-1	TRBJ2-4	.	many	TGCAGTGCTAGAGCCGTTGGCGGAAAAAACATTCAGTACTTC	CSARAVGGKNIQYF
TRBV5-6	TRBJ2-1	.	many	TGTGCCAGCAGCTTCTCCGTCTATGAGCAGTTCTTC	CASSFSVYEQFF
TRBV6-5	TRBJ2-3	.	many	TGTGCCAGCCGCGAACTGGGTACGCAGTATTTT	CASRELGTQYF
TRBV10-3	TRBJ2-1	TRBD2	.	TGTGCCGTCAGGGGCGTGACTAGCGGGAGGGCCGTTAGTTTCGGCAATGAGCAGTTCTTC	CAVRGVTSGRAVSFGNEQFF
TRBV7-2	TRBJ2-4	.	.	TGTGCCAGCAGCTTAGAGTGGGAAGACATTCAGTACTTC	CASSLEWEDIQYF
TRBV6-5	TRBJ2-4	.	few	TGTGCCAGCAGTTACTCGGGCGGCGGGCTAACCAAAAACATTCAGTACTTC	CASSYSGGGLTKNIQYF
TRBV14	TRBJ2-2	.	.	TGTGCCAGCAACAGACAGGCCACCGGGGAGCTGTTTTTT	CASNRQATGELFF
TRBV19	TRBJ1-5	TRBD1	few	TGTGCCAGTAGTTTATCGGGACAGGGACCCTTTCAGCATTTT	CASSLSGQGPFQHF
TRBV5-1	TRBJ1-2	.	few	TGCGCCAGCAGCTTGTCCTCGGGGGAATTTGGCTACACCTTC	CASSLSSGEFGYTF
TRBV12-3/TRBV12-4	TRBJ1-2	TRBD1	few	TGTGCCAGCAGTTTAGCTAGGGGGCTTGATGGCTACACCTTC	CASSLARGLDGYTF
TRBV20-1	TRBJ1-5	.	.	TGCAGTGCTAGGGTGAGAAATCAGCCCCAGCATTTT	CSARVRNQPQHF
TRBV5-5	TRBJ2-1	TRBD1	.	TGTGCCAGCAGCCCTAAAGGGGGCTTAAGCTCCTACAATGAGCAGTTCTTC	CASSPKGGLSSYNEQFF
TRBV20-1	TRBJ2-3	.	.	TGCAGTGCCCACCCGGGGCCACCGAGGGAAGATACGCAGTATTTT	CSAHPGPPREDTQYF
TRBV6-2/TRBV6-3	TRBJ2-7	.	.	TGTGCCAGCAGTTACTCGACGCGACAGACCTTCTCCTACCAGCAGTACTTC	CASSYSTRQTFSYQQYF
TRBV3-1	TRBJ2-7	.	few	TGTGCCAGCAGCCAACGCCTTGGGGACTCCTACGAGCAGTACTTC	CASSQRLGDSYEQYF
TRBV27	TRBJ2-5	.	few	TGTGCCAGCACCTGGGGACCGCAAGAGACCCAGTACTTC	CASTWGPQETQYF
TRBV5-1	TRBJ2-3	.	few	TGCGCCAGCAGCTTGGCACTACAGCGCTACACAGATACGCAGTATTTT	CASSLALQRYTDTQYF
TRBV24-1	TRBJ2-5	.	.	TGTGCCACCAGTGAGGCAGACCAAGAGACCCAGTACTTC	CATSEADQETQYF
TRBV7-2	TRBJ2-2	.	few	TGTGCCAGCAGCGTTAGAGGTCCCACCACCGGGGAGCTGTTTTTT	CASSVRGPTTGELFF
TRBV6-5	TRBJ1-3	.	.	TGTGCCAGCAGTTCCCCGACAGGCTCAGGAAACACCATATATTTT	CASSSPTGSGNTIYF
TRBV11-2	TRBJ2-2	.	few	TGTGCCAGCAGCTTAGATCTTTGGCGACGGCCGAACACCGGGGAGCTGTTTTTT	CASSLDLWRRPNTGELFF
TRBV10-3	TRBJ2-3	TRBD2	few	TGTGCCATCAGTGCAAGGGGCGGGAGTGGCCCAGATACGCAGTATTTT	CAISARGGSGPDTQYF
TRBV20-1	TRBJ2-1	TRBD2	.	TGCAGTACGGGAAAGGGACTAGCGGGAGGTATTGAGCAGTTCTTC	CSTGKGLAGGIEQFF
TRBV12-3/TRBV12-4	TRBJ2-1	TRBD2	many	TGTGCCAGCAGTTCCGGGACTAGCGCGAACAATGAGCAGTTCTTC	CASSSGTSANNEQFF
TRBV20-1	TRBJ1-5	TRBD1	few	TGCAGTGCTCAGAAACCGGGACAGGGTAAAAACCAGCCCCAGCATTTT	CSAQKPGQGKNQPQHF
TRBV20-1	TRBJ2-1	TRBD2	.	TGCAGTGCCCCGGGACTAGCGGGAGGGCCCGGGATTTACAATGAGCAGTTCTTC	CSAPGLAGGPGIYNEQFF
TRBV15	TRBJ2-3	TRBD2	few	TGTGCCACCAGCAGAAGCCCACGGGGAGGGAGCACAGATACGCAGTATTTT	CATSRSPRGGSTDTQYF
TRBV7-2	TRBJ2-5	TRBD2	.	TGTGCCAGCAGCTTTAGCGGGGGGTCCCCGCGGGAGACCCAGTACTTC	CASSFSGGSPRETQYF
TRBV20-1	TRBJ2-3	.	many	TGCAGTGCTAGAGATACCCGCACAGATACGCAGTATTTT	CSARDTRTDTQYF
TRBV24-1	TRBJ2-3	.	.	TGTGCCACCAGTGATTCAGGGTGGGATACGCAGTATTTT	CATSDSGWDTQYF
TRBV29-1	TRBJ2-5	TRBD1	few	TGCAGCGTTGTCCGGGACAGGGGAGGCGAGACCCAGTACTTC	CSVVRDRGGETQYF
TRBV11-2	TRBJ2-1	.	.	TGTGCCAGCCTACTTGGGAATCTAGCCTACAATGAGCAGTTCTTC	CASLLGNLAYNEQFF
TRBV20-1	TRBJ2-1	TRBD2	few	TGCAGTGCTTCACAACCGGGACTAGCCTATGAGCAGTTCTTC	CSASQPGLAYEQFF
TRBV28	TRBJ2-7	TRBD2	.	TGTGCCAGCAGGACTAGCCACTACGAGCAGTACTTC	CASRTSHYEQYF
TRBV7-8	TRBJ1-5	.	.	TGTGCCAGCAGCCTAATCCGCAATCAACCCCAGCATTTT	CASSLIRNQPQHF
TRBV28	TRBJ1-5	.	many	TGTGCCAGCACCTCCGGAAGGGCGGATTGGGGTTTGCGAACTCAGCCCCAGCATTTT	CASTSGRADWGLRTQPQHF
TRBV3-1	TRBJ1-4	.	.	TGTGCCAGCAGCCAAGATGAGGTTAATGAAAAACTGTTTTTT	CASSQDEVNEKLFF
TRBV3-1	TRBJ2-2	TRBD2	many	TGTGCCAGCAGCCGAAGCGGGGGGGCCAACACCGGGGAGCTGTTTTTT	CASSRSGGANTGELFF
TRBV3-1	TRBJ1-1	.	few	TGTGCCAGCAGCCTCCAAGCCAGCCTATACACTGAAGCTTTCTTT	CASSLQASLYTEAFF
TRBV20-1	TRBJ1-1	.	.	TGCAGTGCTAGAGACTTGGGACGGCGGGACACTGAAGCTTTCTTT	CSARDLGRRDTEAFF
TRBV27	TRBJ1-4	.	.	TGTGCCAGCAGTTTTTTGGGGCGGACTGGAAAACTGTTTTTT	CASSFLGRTGKLFF